The sequence of this TCR beta chain was determined in a study of T cells in pancreatic ductal adenocarcinoma (dated by TCRdb to 2015 to 2018). Turning to the overall study: The work assessed suppressive cells as well as CD8+ T cells infiltrating resected pancreatic ductal adenocarcinoma, measuring their numbers, locations, and properties, in order to shed light on the adaptive T-cell response that occurs naturally. Broad study findings and their caveats: There was no significant difference in T-cell clonality between tumor and blood, where mean clonality was around 0.1 for tumors and approximately 0.069 for blood. Compared with tumor samples, blood samples had more total productive templates and approximately 8.2-fold more unique clonotypes. Since most pancreatic cancer patients present with inoperable disease, the resected cohort was skewed toward the minority of patients who had early-stage disease. Because tumors are enriched in CD45RO+ effector T cells rather than naive T cells, which biases toward lower diversity, comparisons of clonality between tumor and blood may be biased.

Note on this clone: Which antigen it targets is not known. Base quality data are lacking; no much larger clone is found one base away.

The immunoSEQ hsTCRB kit was used to amplify TCR beta CDR3 regions from genomic DNA. An Illumina HiSeq system was used to carry out high-throughput TRB CDR3 sequencing. The paper's data handling went like this. The immunoSEQ software was used to analyze sequencing reads, and nonproductive sequences containing premature stops or frame-shifts were excluded. Repertoire clonality was computed as one minus Shannon entropy normalized by log2 of the number of unique productive sequences. The table was pulled from immuneACCESS by TCRdb, which kept in-frame rearrangements only. Such tables lose some clones; where checked, under half of the loss comes from unresolved V genes, and the rest has no known cause. The V and J calls and the clone size are those of that table, but D and trimming were determined from the DNA. This sample has more than 85,000 clones in its table, and roughly 95% of those were observed once. Of the sample, 2.5% to 3.5% falls within the top ten clones.

CDR1 GTSNPN and CDR2 SVGIG were looked up in the germline V gene (reference sequence). V is shortened by 0 bases, J by 6 bases, and the region joining them spans 14 bases. The CDR3, cysteine through phenylalanine, is 14 amino acids long. The retained sequence is limited to the CDR3, 42 bases, with the frame set at the first base. Pancreatic ductal adenocarcinoma patients who had undergone surgery without neoadjuvant therapy were selected. Peripheral blood was collected in heparin tubes, and PBMCs were then isolated from the blood with a histopaque density gradient and cryopreserved in approximately 10% DMSO. The DNeasy Blood and Tissue Kit, with Proteinase K and RNase treatment, was used to extract genomic DNA from roughly seven PBMC specimens and 9 or 10 flash-frozen tumor specimens.

The specimen sequenced was PBMCs. The sequence came from a human donor with pancreatic ductal adenocarcinoma. The V and J segments used are TRBV30 and TRBJ1-1; no D segment can be confidently identified. The CDR3 in this case is CAWSVRGGRAEAFF. Read as DNA, the sequence is TGTGCCTGGAGTGTACGGGGTGGGAGAGCTGAAGCTTTCTTT.